The 18 T cell receptor beta chains in this list originate from one sample, sequenced in a study of CXCR3-negative and CXCR3-positive naive CD8 T cells. These TCRs' antigens remain unknown. The study made its TRB cDNA libraries by 5' RACE, adding UMI labels. TCRdb reanalyzed the 5' RACE reads and collapses them to one entry per CDR3 protein, without DNA. The table for this sample gives 150,000 or so distinct CDR3 sequences. Study outcomes and limitations: TRB CDR3 hydrophobicity was greater in CXCR3-positive naive cells than in CXCR3-negative naive cells.

Sequencing was performed on naive CXCR3+ CD8+ T cells from blood. Subset given: CD45RO-CCR7+CD27+CD95- naive CD8+ T cells expressing CXCR3 (TNR3+). The receptors were sampled from a human donor in good health. Some clones in this sample may be carry-over from other donors' samples.

The chain is built from TRBV7-3 and TRBJ1-2. CDR1 and CDR2 (germline): SGHTA, FQGTGA. CDR3 size: 13 residues. The chain's CDR3 is CASSLGGLDGYTF.

The CDR3 spells CASSKEGEETQYF. The chain has TRBV21-1 and TRBJ2-5; the D call of TRBD1 rests on TCRdb alone, since no DNA is present to check it. TRBV21-1 is an annotated pseudogene. The CDR3 is 13 residues long.

This chain connects TRBV29-1 to TRBJ2-2; TCRdb names TRBD2, which stays unverified in the absence of DNA. Germline values: CDR1 SQVTM, CDR2 ANQGSEA. This CDR3 has 16 amino acids. CDR3 loop: CSVEGLAGENTGELFF.

J is TRBJ1-1 and V is TRBV7-9; TCRdb indicates TRBD1, and absent DNA this call remains unverified. CDR3 length equals 17 residues. CDR1 SEHNR and CDR2 FQNEAQ come from the germline V gene (reference sequence). The CDR3 loop reads CASSIGTGGAGDTEAFF.

CDR3 loop: CASSPTDSSSYEQYF. The chain joins TRBV14 to TRBJ2-7. Germline V gives CDR1 SGHDN, CDR2 FVKESK. The CDR3 sequence is 15 residues long.

This chain joins TRBV4-1 and TRBJ1-6. Germline CDR1 is MGHRA and CDR2 is YSYEKL. There are 15 residues in the CDR3. The CDR3 region is CASSQYTAYNSPLHF.

This chain uses TRBV12-3 or TRBV12-4 with TRBJ2-1; without DNA, the TCRdb call of TRBD2 cannot be checked. The CDR3 consists of 15 residues. The CDR3 spells CASSSPAGGYNEQFF.

This chain joins TRBV13 and TRBJ2-7; TCRdb returns TRBD2, unconfirmable since there is no DNA. CDR3 length equals 16 residues. The germline gives CDR1 PRHDT, CDR2 FYEKMQ (reference sequence). CDR3 region: CASSPDPGLAGGEQYF.

The V call is TRBV29-1, the J call TRBJ1-2; the TCRdb D gene call, TRBD1, has no DNA to confirm it. From germline, CDR1 is SQVTM and CDR2 ANQGSEA. The CDR3 has 15 amino acids. The CDR3 is CSVGDRRSANYGYTF. Based on the CDR3 plus reference TRBV29-1 and TRBJ1-2, the full variable domain is SAVISQKPSRDICQRGTSLTIQCQVDSQVTMMFWYRQQPGQSLTLIATANQGSEATYESGFVIDKFPISRPNLTFSTLTVSNMSPEDSSIYLCSVGDRRSANYGYTFGSGTRLTVV.

The V and J genes are TRBV7-9 and TRBJ1-3. Looked up from germline, CDR1 is SEHNR and CDR2 is FQNEAQ (reference sequence). This CDR3 has 13 amino acids. The CDR3 loop is CACSPDDGNTIYF.

The chain links TRBV28 to TRBJ2-7; TCRdb indicates TRBD1, and absent DNA this call remains unverified. In germline, CDR1 is MDHEN, CDR2 SYDVKM. The CDR3 loop spans 15 amino acids. The CDR3 protein is CASSYGGWGSYEQYF.

V is TRBV12-3 or TRBV12-4 and J is TRBJ1-2; the D call from TCRdb, TRBD1, cannot be confirmed without DNA. The CDR3 length is 14 residues. The CDR3 spells CASRAMGHRYGYTF.

The rearrangement joins TRBV9 to TRBJ2-7; TCRdb's D gene call, TRBD1, goes unchecked for lack of DNA. The CDR3 runs to 13 residues. The germline gives CDR1 SGDLS, CDR2 YYNGEE. The CDR3 spells CASSTDRGHEQYF.

The CDR3 protein is CSARPVAGGFEQYF. The chain employs TRBV20-1 and TRBJ2-7; no DNA is available, so the TRBD2 call from TCRdb remains unchecked. CDR1 and CDR2 from the germline V gene are DFQATT and SNEGSKA (reference sequence). CDR3 size: 14 residues.

J is TRBJ2-3 and V is TRBV4-3; no DNA is available, so the TRBD1 call from TCRdb remains unchecked. Germline V lookup: CDR1 LGHNA, CDR2 YSLEER. The CDR3 loop spans 15 amino acids. CDR3 amino acids: CASSQDRGQSDTQYF.

This chain uses TRBV20-1 with TRBJ2-1; the D call of TRBD1 rests on TCRdb alone, since no DNA is present to check it. CDR1 is DFQATT, CDR2 SNEGSKA, per germline (reference sequence). The length of the CDR3 is 16 residues. CDR3 sequence reads: CSAPRGLANSYNEQFF.

The V gene is TRBV6-1, the J gene TRBJ2-5; TCRdb's D gene call, TRBD1, goes unchecked for lack of DNA. Germline V gene sequence: CDR1 MNHNS, CDR2 SASEGT. CDR3 size: 14 residues. The CDR3 sequence is CASSYGQIQETQYF.

The chain combines TRBV28 with TRBJ2-1; TCRdb names TRBD1, which stays unverified in the absence of DNA. The CDR3 extends over 15 amino acids. Germline CDR1 and CDR2: MDHEN and SYDVKM. CDR3 residues: CASSLSDRLNNEQFF.